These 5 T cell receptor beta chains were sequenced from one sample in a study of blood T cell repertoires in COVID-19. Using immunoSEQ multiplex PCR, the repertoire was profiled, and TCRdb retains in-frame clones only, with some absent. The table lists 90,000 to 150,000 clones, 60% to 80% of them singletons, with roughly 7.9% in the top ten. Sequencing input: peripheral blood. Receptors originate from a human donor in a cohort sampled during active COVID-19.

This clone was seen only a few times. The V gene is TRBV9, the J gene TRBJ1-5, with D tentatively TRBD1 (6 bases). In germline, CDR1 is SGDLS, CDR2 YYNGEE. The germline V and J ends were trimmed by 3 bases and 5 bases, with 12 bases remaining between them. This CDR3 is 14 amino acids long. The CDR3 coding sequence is TGTGCCAGCAGCGAGAGGACAGACGATCAGCCCCAGCATTTT. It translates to CASSERTDDQPQHF.

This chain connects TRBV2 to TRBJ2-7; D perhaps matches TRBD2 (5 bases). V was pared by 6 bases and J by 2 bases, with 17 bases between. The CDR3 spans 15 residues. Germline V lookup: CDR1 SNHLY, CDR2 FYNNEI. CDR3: CASRAMTDSAYEQYF. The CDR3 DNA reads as TGTGCCAGCAGGGCAATGACGGATAGCGCCTACGAGCAGTACTTC. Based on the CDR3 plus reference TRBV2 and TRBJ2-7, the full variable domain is EPEVTQTPSHQVTQMGQEVILRCVPISNHLYFYWYRQILGQKVEFLVSFYNNEISEKSEIFDDQFSVERPDGSNFTLKIRSTKLEDSAMYFCASRAMTDSAYEQYFGPGTRLTVT.

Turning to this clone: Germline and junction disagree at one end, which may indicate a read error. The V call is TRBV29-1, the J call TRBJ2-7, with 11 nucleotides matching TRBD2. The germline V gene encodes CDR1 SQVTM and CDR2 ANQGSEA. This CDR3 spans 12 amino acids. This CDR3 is CSVGTSGQYLDF. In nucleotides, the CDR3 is TGCAGCGTCGGGACTAGCGGCCAGTATCTTGACTTC.

The CDR3 loop reads CASSQTGTIGYNEQFF. In DNA, the CDR3 is TGTGCCAGCAGCCAAACCGGGACTATCGGTTACAATGAGCAGTTCTTC. V usage is TRBV7-2 and J usage is TRBJ2-1, with 7 bases identical to TRBD2. The CDR3 covers 16 residues. Germline V gives CDR1 SGHTA, CDR2 FQGNSA. With V trimmed by 5 bases and J by 4 bases, 11 bases remained unmatched.

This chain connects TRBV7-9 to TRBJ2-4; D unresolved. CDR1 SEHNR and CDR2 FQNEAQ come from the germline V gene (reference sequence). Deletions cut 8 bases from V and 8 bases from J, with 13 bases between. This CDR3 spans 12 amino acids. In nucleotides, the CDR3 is TGTGCCAGCGCCTTCGGCGGAGACATTCAGTACTTC. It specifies CASAFGGDIQYF.